The clone carrying this TCR beta chain was seen a single time. Its antigen is not known. These data originate in a study of cytomegalovirus exposure and HLA in healthy donors. Study in general: For the approximately 360 genotyped donors, 80% to 90% fell within the Caucasian-associated ancestry cluster. Study observations and caveats: Reports showed the classifier diagnosing cytomegalovirus status with high specificity and sensitivity. It emerged from a later analysis that several of the most significant clusters appeared to be linked to common viral pathogens. Later, an analysis showed that TCR beta chains associated with HLA were more clonally expanded than others that were equally common.

A multiplex PCR was run with 60 Vbeta primers and 13 Jbeta primers. Sequencing was performed with immunoSEQ multiplex PCR; in TCRdb, only in-frame clones are kept and a portion is missing. The repertoire includes 150,000 to 200,000 clones, around 77% of them detected once, and around 2.5% sits in the top ten. The origin of this receptor is a man aged 55 to 70 in good health and CMV-seronegative. The sample consisted of PBMCs.

As DNA, the CDR3 is TGCGCCAGCAGAAAACAGACAACTAATGAAAAACTGTTTTTT. It yields the protein CASRKQTTNEKLFF. The genes are TRBV5-1 and TRBJ1-4; D is uncertain. CDR3 length: 14 residues. Germline V gives CDR1 SGHRS, CDR2 YFSETQ. V shed 5 bases and J shed 0 bases, with 8 bases lying between them.